The 21 T cell receptor beta chains presented below share a single source sample, sequenced in a study of CD8 T cells in Susac syndrome. The authors reverse transcribed roughly 0.45 to 1 ug RNA with random hexamers. Using its own MiXCR run on the immunoSEQ multiplex PCR reads, TCRdb lists one record per CDR3 protein. The repertoire holds roughly 120,000 distinct CDR3 sequences, with around 94% as singletons. Specimen: CD4+ T cells from PBMCs. These receptors all come from a human donor in good health.

The genes are TRBV6-5 and TRBJ2-7; 7 positions agree with TRBD1. Germline V CDR1 and CDR2: MNHEY, SVGAGI. The trim removed 4 bases at V and 2 bases at J, leaving 14 bases unmatched. The CDR3 has 17 amino acids. CDR3 sequence reads: CASSSVTGAAPAYEQYF. CDR3 nucleotide sequence: TGTGCCAGCAGTTCTGTTACAGGGGCCGCCCCCGCCTACGAGCAGTACTTC.

Notes on this clonotype: Relative to the germline gene, one junction end is altered; a read error may explain this. The chain carries TRBV7-7 and TRBJ2-3; 10 bases agree with TRBD2. The CDR3 consists of 15 residues. Germline CDR1 is SSHAT and CDR2 is FNYEAQ (reference sequence). This CDR3 reads CASSPGLALADTQYF. The CDR3 DNA follows: TGTGCTAGCAGCCCGGGACTAGCGTTAGCAGATACGCAGTATTTT.

V and J are TRBV5-1 and TRBJ2-5, with D uncertain. This CDR3 is built from 14 residues. The germline V gene encodes CDR1 SGHRS and CDR2 YFSETQ. V lost 0 bases to trimming and J lost 4 bases, with 10 bases between them. The CDR3: CASSLAQKGETQYF. The CDR3 DNA sequence: TGCGCCAGCAGCTTGGCCCAGAAGGGAGAGACCCAGTACTTC.

This sequence joins TRBV6-1 and TRBJ2-7; a weak D match, TRBD2 (5 bases). The CDR3 totals 16 residues. Per germline, CDR1 MNHNS and CDR2 SASEGT. The V end was cut by 7 bases, the J end by 3 bases, with 22 bases between. The CDR3 sequence is CASTSPGLGSGYEQYF. CDR3 coding DNA: TGTGCCAGCACAAGTCCAGGACTCGGGTCGGGCTACGAGCAGTACTTC.

The chain links TRBV20-1 to TRBJ2-2; D remains ambiguous. Trimming took 5 bases from V and 1 from J, leaving 14 bases between them. This CDR3 spans 15 amino acids. Germline values: CDR1 DFQATT, CDR2 SNEGSKA (reference sequence). CDR3 in amino acids: CSAGDRARNTGELFF. DNA for the CDR3: TGCAGTGCTGGGGATAGGGCCCGGAACACCGGGGAGCTGTTTTTT.

This chain's CDR3 is CASSVAGSNEQFF. For the CDR3, the DNA is TGTGCCAGCAGCGTCGCCGGGAGCAATGAGCAGTTCTTC. This chain uses TRBV9 with TRBJ2-1, with D possibly TRBD2 on 6 matching bases. Germline V CDR1 and CDR2: SGDLS, YYNGEE. V dropped 2 bases and J dropped 6 bases, with 9 bases sitting between them. CDR3 size: 13 residues.

In its sample, this clonotype was seen once. This rearrangement joins TRBV4-2 to TRBJ2-1; D is unclear. The germline V gene has CDR1 LGHNA and CDR2 YNFKEQ. The CDR3 consists of 14 residues. V was cut by 1 base and J by 4 bases, with 8 bases left in between. The DNA of the CDR3 is TGTGCCAGCAGCCAAGTTGCCTCGTACAATGAGCAGTTCTTC. Translating it yields CASSQVASYNEQFF.

CDR3 amino acids: CASTKQGGTDTQYF. In nucleotides, the CDR3 is TGTGCCAGCACTAAACAGGGGGGGACAGATACGCAGTATTTT. The chain combines TRBV12-3 or TRBV12-4 with TRBJ2-3, with D maybe TRBD1 (8 bases). The ends were cut back, 7 bases at V and 3 bases at J, with 14 bases in the middle. The CDR3 is 14 amino acids.

This chain joins TRBV20-1 and TRBJ2-5; 7 nucleotides match TRBD1. The trim removed 0 bases at V and 4 bases at J, leaving 8 bases unmatched. The CDR3 contains 15 residues. Germline assignment: CDR1 DFQATT and CDR2 SNEGSKA (reference sequence). In DNA form, the CDR3 reads TGCAGTGCTAGAGAGGGACAGTCCCCCGGAGAGACCCAGTACTTC. Its translation is CSAREGQSPGETQYF.

J is TRBJ2-1 and V is TRBV6-2 or TRBV6-3, with TRBD2 as a possible D gene (6 bases). Germline V gene sequence: CDR1 MNHEY, CDR2 SVGEGT. The CDR3 runs to 18 residues. Between the trimmed V and J ends, which lost 6 bases and 5 bases, there was a span of 26 bases. The CDR3, as DNA: TGTGCCAGCAGAGGACTAACTAGAAGACCCCCGGGGGACAATGAGCAGTTCTTC. This translates into CASRGLTRRPPGDNEQFF.

V and J are TRBV30 and TRBJ1-4; unclear D gene. Germline V gene lookup returns CDR1 GTSNPN and CDR2 SVGIG (reference sequence). CDR3 size: 15 residues. The V and J ends lost 2 bases and 2 bases respectively, with 12 bases between them. The CDR3 DNA reads TGTGCCTGGAGTCATACACCCTTGACTAATGAAAAACTGTTTTTT. Protein: CAWSHTPLTNEKLFF.

The V call is TRBV7-9, the J call TRBJ1-4, with D perhaps matching TRBD1 (6 bases). V lost 5 bases, J lost 2 bases, and 9 bases lay in between. The CDR3 totals 14 residues. Germline loops: CDR1 SEHNR, CDR2 FQNEAQ (reference sequence). DNA of the CDR3: TGTGCCAGCAGCAACAGGGCGACTAATGAAAAACTGTTTTTT. Protein: CASSNRATNEKLFF.

The rearrangement joins TRBV24-1 to TRBJ1-1, with 8 bases fitting TRBD1. Per the germline V gene, CDR1 is KGHDR and CDR2 is SFDVKD. The trim removed 4 bases at V and 10 bases at J, leaving 10 bases unmatched. The CDR3 loop spans 14 amino acids. CDR3 region: CATSDTRQGWGAFF. The CDR3 region has the DNA TGTGCCACCAGTGACACCCGACAGGGGTGGGGAGCTTTCTTT.

The chain has TRBV5-6 and TRBJ2-7; TRBD2 is a possible D gene (5 bases). V lost 4 bases to trimming and J lost 1 base, with 15 bases between them. Per the germline V gene, CDR1 is SGHDT and CDR2 is YYEEEE. The CDR3 extends over 15 amino acids. The CDR3 protein is CASSPVDGESYEQYF. The CDR3 DNA sequence: TGTGCCAGCAGCCCAGTTGACGGGGAGTCCTACGAGCAGTACTTC.

The chain links TRBV5-1 to TRBJ1-1; unclear D gene. Trimming stripped 2 bases from V and 3 bases from J, with 8 bases between. In germline, CDR1 is SGHRS, CDR2 YFSETQ. The CDR3 runs to 13 residues. The CDR3 reads CASSFTVDTEAFF. CDR3 bases: TGCGCCAGCAGCTTTACGGTGGACACTGAAGCTTTCTTT. The full variable domain, its missing parts supplied by reference TRBV5-1 and TRBJ1-1, is KAGVTQTPRYLIKTRGQQVTLSCSPISGHRSVSWYQQTPGQGLQFLFEYFSETQRNKGNFPGRFSGRQFSNSRSEMNVSTLELGDSALYLCASSFTVDTEAFFGQGTRLTVV.

This chain links TRBV29-1 with TRBJ1-1; D is ambiguous. Trimming shortened V by 8 bases and J by 2 bases, and 18 bases separated the two germline ends. Germline V gene lookup returns CDR1 SQVTM and CDR2 ANQGSEA. The CDR3 sequence is 14 residues long. CDR3 in amino acids: CSLRLGSGNTEAFF. The CDR3, as DNA: TGCAGCCTCCGGCTGGGGAGTGGTAACACTGAAGCTTTCTTT.

This chain uses TRBV29-1 with TRBJ1-1; the D is unclear. Looked up from germline, CDR1 is SQVTM and CDR2 is ANQGSEA. The V end lost 7 bases, the J end lost 7 bases, and 13 bases lay between the germline ends. This CDR3 is built from 11 residues. The CDR3 spells CSGRRTDEAFF. CDR3 DNA sequence: TGCAGCGGCCGGCGGACGGATGAAGCTTTCTTT.

The CDR3 DNA is TGTGCCAGCAGCTTGGATTCGGGGGGCACAGATACGCAGTATTTT. As protein: CASSLDSGGTDTQYF. V usage is TRBV5-4 and J usage is TRBJ2-3; weak D call: TRBD2 (6 bases). V gave up 0 bases and J gave up 1 base, with 9 bases separating them. CDR1 is SGHNT and CDR2 is YYREEE in the germline V gene (reference sequence). The CDR3 has 15 residues. The full variable domain, completed using reference TRBV5-4 and TRBJ2-3, is ETGVTQSPTHLIKTRGQQVTLRCSSQSGHNTVSWYQQALGQGPQFIFQYYREEENGRGNFPPRFSGLQFPNYSSELNVNALELDDSALYLCASSLDSGGTDTQYFGPGTRLTVL.

The genes are TRBV6-1 and TRBJ2-1; 7 bases match TRBD2. The CDR3 is 14 residues long. Germline CDR1 is MNHNS and CDR2 is SASEGT. Trimming cost V 7 bases and J 4 bases; bases outside gene matches: 7. CDR3 amino acids: CASTPTSRYNEQFF. For the CDR3, the DNA is TGTGCCAGCACCCCGACTAGCAGATACAATGAGCAGTTCTTC.

J is TRBJ2-7 and V is TRBV7-2; D unclear. Germline-derived CDR1 and CDR2 are SGHTA and FQGNSA. V lost 3 bases, J lost 3 bases, and 12 bases lay in between. This CDR3 has 14 residues. The CDR3 DNA reads as TGTGCCAGCAGCTTGTATAACTACGGCTACGAGCAGTACTTC. It codes for CASSLYNYGYEQYF.

The chain links TRBV7-9 to TRBJ2-7; 7 bases align to TRBD2. The V gene's germline CDR1 is SEHNR and CDR2 FQNEAQ (reference sequence). The length of the CDR3 is 13 residues. CDR3 region: CASTKRDFYEQYF. In DNA form, the CDR3 reads TGTGCTTCAACAAAGCGGGACTTCTACGAGCAGTACTTC.